These 19 T cell receptor beta chains originate from one sample sequenced in a study of blood T cell repertoires in COVID-19 (dated by TCRdb to about 2020). Library creation used the immunoSEQ multiplex PCR assay. In TCRdb, the immuneACCESS table is reduced to in-frame sequences with V and J assigned. These tables do not hold every clone; where another copy was compared, an unresolved V gene accounts for under half, and the others remain unexplained. For this sample there are 75,000 to 100,000 clones; 87% appear just once. Together, the top ten hold 15% to 20% of the sample. The sequencing sample was made of peripheral blood. The receptors originated from a human donor in a cohort sampled during active COVID-19.

The gene calls are TRBV27 and TRBJ2-2; 7 nucleotides line up with TRBD1. Trimming at V came to 7 bases and at J to 10 bases, leaving 9 bases not matched to a gene. CDR1 MNHEY and CDR2 SMNVEV come from the germline V gene (reference sequence). This CDR3 contains 13 residues. The CDR3 loop reads CASTETGSEELFF. The DNA for the CDR3 is TGTGCCAGCACCGAGACAGGGAGCGAGGAGCTGTTTTTT.

CDR3 coding DNA: TGTGCCAGCAGCTCTCGACAGGGGAGGGATGAAAAACTGTTTTTT. Translated: CASSSRQGRDEKLFF. The chain joins TRBV7-6 to TRBJ1-4, with TRBD1 identical over 8 bases. The CDR3 is made up of 15 amino acids. In germline, CDR1 is SGHVS, CDR2 FNYEAQ. The ends lost 4 bases at V and 6 bases at J; junction bases unmatched: 7. The full variable domain, rest sourced from reference TRBV7-6 and TRBJ1-4, is GAGVSQSPRYKVTKRGQDVALRCDPISGHVSLYWYRQALGQGPEFLTYFNYEAQQDKSGLPNDRFSAERPEGSISTLTIQRTEQRDSAMYRCASSSRQGRDEKLFFGSGTQLSVL.

Comments on this clone: One end of the junction fails to match germline, which may point to a read error. The chain carries TRBV27 and TRBJ1-2; D gene ambiguous. Germline V gene lookup returns CDR1 MNHEY and CDR2 SMNVEV (reference sequence). The CDR3 contains 14 residues. The CDR3 loop reads CASSLNPGYYGYTF. CDR3 DNA sequence: TGTGCCAGCAGTTTAAATCCGGGGTACTACGGCTACACCTTC.

The gene calls are TRBV5-4 and TRBJ2-1, with D possibly TRBD2 on 5 matching bases. Germline CDR1 and CDR2: SGHNT and YYREEE (reference sequence). This CDR3 is 15 amino acids long. The ends were cut back, 0 bases at V and 13 bases at J, with 20 bases in the middle. CDR3 sequence: CASSLEFEGGSKQFF. DNA for the CDR3: TGTGCCAGCAGCTTGGAATTCGAGGGTGGGAGTAAACAGTTCTTC.

The V gene is TRBV9, the J gene TRBJ2-5; D is perhaps TRBD2 (5 bases). V was pared by 0 bases and J by 2 bases, with 8 bases between. Germline V lookup: CDR1 SGDLS, CDR2 YYNGEE. The CDR3 contains 14 residues. CDR3 DNA: TGTGCCAGCAGCGTAGGAGGGCAGCAAGAGACCCAGTACTTC. The encoded protein is CASSVGGQQETQYF.

The V call is TRBV10-3, the J call TRBJ1-2; 7 positions match TRBD1. This CDR3 has 14 amino acids. V lost 6 bases to trimming and J lost 4 bases; unmatched junction nucleotides: 8. CDR1 is ENHRY and CDR2 is SYGVKD in the germline V gene. The chain's CDR3 is CAIRDRDSLYGYTF. CDR3 coding DNA: TGTGCCATCAGGGACCGGGACAGCCTCTATGGCTACACCTTC.

This sequence joins TRBV20-1 and TRBJ2-7; 9 bases match TRBD1. Unmatched junction bases numbered 15, after V lost 3 bases and J lost 3 bases. The germline CDR1 and CDR2 sequences are DFQATT and SNEGSKA (reference sequence). This CDR3 spans 17 amino acids. CDR3 sequence (DNA): TGCAGTGCTAGTACCGGTCTACGGGACAGGGAATTCTACGAGCAGTACTTC. Protein sequence: CSASTGLRDREFYEQYF.

The rearrangement uses TRBV19 and TRBJ2-7, with 9 positions matching TRBD2. Germline V gene lookup returns CDR1 LNHDA and CDR2 SQIVND (reference sequence). V lost 6 bases to trimming and J lost 6 bases; unmatched junction nucleotides: 6. The CDR3 contains 13 residues. DNA for the CDR3: TGTGCCAGTAGCCCGGGACTAGCCTCCGAGCAGTACTTC. The encoded protein is CASSPGLASEQYF.

J is TRBJ1-6 and V is TRBV7-2; 8 nucleotides align to TRBD1. Per the germline V gene, CDR1 is SGHTA and CDR2 is FQGNSA. The trim removed 5 bases at V and 14 bases at J, leaving 11 bases unmatched. The CDR3 has 14 amino acids. This CDR3 is CASSRGQEYLTLHF. The DNA for the CDR3 is TGTGCCAGCAGCCGGGGACAGGAGTATCTCACCCTCCACTTT.

This clone was seen a single time. This CDR3 is CATSSWAFNEKLFF. CDR3 coding DNA: TGTGCCACCAGCAGCTGGGCCTTTAATGAAAAACTGTTTTTT. The chain uses TRBV15 and TRBJ1-4; D unclear. The CDR3 covers 14 residues. Germline CDR1 and CDR2: LNHNV and YYDKDF (reference sequence). The V end lost 3 bases, the J end lost 4 bases, and 9 bases lay between the germline ends.

The chain has TRBV13 and TRBJ2-7, with 7 bases aligning to TRBD1. The germline V gene has CDR1 PRHDT and CDR2 FYEKMQ (reference sequence). Unmatched junction bases numbered 1, after V lost 0 bases and J lost 2 bases. CDR3 length equals 14 residues. The CDR3 nucleotides read TGTGCCAGCAGCTTAGGGGGACAGCCCTACGAGCAGTACTTC. This encodes CASSLGGQPYEQYF.

V usage is TRBV5-1 and J usage is TRBJ1-2; 8 bases align to TRBD1. The J segment lost 3 bases and the V segment lost 4 bases, leaving 8 bases of the junction unmatched. The CDR3 covers 15 residues. Germline V CDR1 and CDR2: SGHRS, YFSETQ. CDR3 sequence reads: CASSPWTGLDYGYTF. The CDR3 DNA sequence: TGCGCCAGCAGCCCCTGGACAGGGTTGGACTATGGCTACACCTTC.

The V gene is TRBV28, the J gene TRBJ1-4; 8 bases match TRBD1. Trimming took 5 bases from V and 3 from J; bases not matched to a gene: 14. The CDR3 is 18 residues long. The V gene's germline CDR1 is MDHEN and CDR2 SYDVKM. The CDR3 DNA reads TGTGCCAGCAGTACTATCAGACAGGGGTGGGAATCTAATGAAAAACTGTTTTTT. It encodes CASSTIRQGWESNEKLFF. Complete variable domain (other parts from reference TRBV28 and TRBJ1-4): DVKVTQSSRYLVKRTGEKVFLECVQDMDHENMFWYRQDPGLGLRLIYFSYDVKMKEKGDIPEGYSVSREKKERFSLILESASTNQTSMYLCASSTIRQGWESNEKLFFGSGTQLSVL.

The chain has TRBV29-1 and TRBJ2-5; 8 bases fit TRBD2. The CDR3 runs 13 residues. V shed 7 bases, J shed 2 bases, and the junction held 6 bases outside the gene matches. CDR1 SQVTM and CDR2 ANQGSEA come from the germline V gene. The CDR3 DNA reads as TGCAGCGGCATGGTAGCGGGGCAAGAGACCCAGTACTTC. Translated, it gives CSGMVAGQETQYF.

This chain connects TRBV19 to TRBJ2-2; no clear D gene. The CDR3 sequence is 14 residues long. Germline CDR1 reads LNHDA; CDR2 reads SQIVND (reference sequence). V shed 1 base and J shed 4 bases, with 7 bases lying between them. For the CDR3, the DNA is TGTGCCAGTAGTATAGGCAGTGTCACCGGGGAGCTGTTTTTT. It codes for CASSIGSVTGELFF.

V gene TRBV19 combines with J gene TRBJ1-1; unclear D gene. Germline assignment: CDR1 LNHDA and CDR2 SQIVND (reference sequence). CDR3 length equals 12 residues. Trimming took off 3 bases at V and 7 bases at J, with 9 bases between the two ends. The DNA of the CDR3 is TGTGCCAGTAGTATTTTACGGGGTGAAGCTTTCTTT. Protein product: CASSILRGEAFF.

J is TRBJ2-1 and V is TRBV11-3; tentatively, D is TRBD2 (5 bases). V gave up 0 bases and J gave up 3 bases, with 9 bases separating them. Per germline, CDR1 SGHNT and CDR2 YENEEA. The CDR3 has 15 amino acids. The CDR3 sequence: CASSLEAGGYNEQFF. CDR3 nucleotide sequence: TGTGCCAGCAGCTTAGAGGCAGGAGGCTACAATGAGCAGTTCTTC.

This sequence joins TRBV29-1 and TRBJ2-7; the D gene is possibly TRBD2 (5 bases). This CDR3 is built from 15 residues. Per the germline V gene, CDR1 is SQVTM and CDR2 is ANQGSEA. The CDR3 spells CSAGARTSSSQIQYF. The CDR3 nucleotides are TGCAGTGCTGGAGCCAGGACTTCGTCTTCTCAGATCCAGTACTTC.

This sequence joins TRBV28 and TRBJ1-4; D gene ambiguous. V was trimmed by 2 bases and J by 2 bases, leaving 6 bases between them. The CDR3 is 14 amino acids. CDR1 and CDR2 from the germline V gene are MDHEN and SYDVKM. The CDR3 DNA sequence: TGTGCCAGCAGTTTAGCGGGTACTAATGAAAAACTGTTTTTT. Translating gives CASSLAGTNEKLFF.